This TCR beta chain stems from a study of blood T cells in healthy people across ages. V was clipped by 0 bases and J by 7 bases, with 14 bases between them. Germline V gives CDR1 SGHRS, CDR2 YFSETQ. The CDR3 extends over 15 amino acids. For the second PCR, which ran for roughly 6 to 12 cycles, a sample-barcoded 5' primer and a J-beta primer mix were used. TCRdb ran MiXCR on the 5' RACE reads and lists one entry per CDR3 protein. The sample lists about 1.6 million distinct CDR3 sequences; about 31% were seen once. This sequence joins TRBV5-1 and TRBJ2-1; a weak D match, TRBD1 (5 bases). Sequenced: blood. This clonotype was obtained from a woman aged 25 to 39 in good health. The CDR3 sequence: CASSLGQPRLNEQFF. The CDR3 DNA is TGCGCCAGCAGCTTGGGACAGCCTAGGTTGAATGAGCAGTTCTTC.